What follows are 14 T cell receptor beta chains derived from one specimen sequenced in a study of blood T cell repertoires in COVID-19. Profiling relied on immunoSEQ multiplex PCR, and the TCRdb table lists in-frame clones only, not all of them. This table holds 150,000 or so clones, 70% to 90% found once. Sequenced sample: PBMCs or T cells enriched from blood (not recorded which). These receptors were obtained from a man aged 50 to 60 who had recovered from COVID-19.

This chain joins TRBV20-1 and TRBJ1-5, with a tentative D call TRBD1 (6 bases). CDR1 and CDR2 from the germline V gene are DFQATT and SNEGSKA (reference sequence). The CDR3 loop spans 14 amino acids. V dropped 3 bases and J dropped 3 bases, with 12 bases sitting between them. CDR3 coding DNA: TGCAGTGCTAGTTCTAACAGGGTCAATCAGCCCCAGCATTTT. It is translated as CSASSNRVNQPQHF.

The V and J genes are TRBV11-2 and TRBJ2-3; D gene ambiguous. Trimming left V 5 bases short and J 11 bases short, with 17 bases between. Germline CDR1 is SGHAT and CDR2 is FQNNGV. CDR3 length: 13 residues. This CDR3 reads CASSPIGLVGQYF. For the CDR3, the DNA is TGTGCCAGCAGCCCCATAGGTCTAGTGGGGCAGTATTTT.

The CDR3, as DNA: TGTGCCAGCAGGCAACAAACTCGGAGAGATACGCAGTATTTT. This codes for CASRQQTRRDTQYF. V is TRBV28 and J is TRBJ2-3; D unclear. V was clipped by 6 bases and J by 5 bases, with 15 bases between them. Germline V lookup: CDR1 MDHEN, CDR2 SYDVKM. This CDR3 is 14 amino acids long.

The V call is TRBV2, the J call TRBJ1-2; D unresolved. CDR3 length: 12 residues. The ends were cut back, 7 bases at V and 4 bases at J, with 10 bases in the middle. Germline V gives CDR1 SNHLY, CDR2 FYNNEI. The DNA of the CDR3 is TGTGCCAGCACTAGGCAGAGCTATGGCTACACCTTC. Translation: CASTRQSYGYTF.

This clone occurred a few times. This chain links TRBV5-6 with TRBJ2-7; D is unclear. Germline V gene lookup returns CDR1 SGHDT and CDR2 YYEEEE. The CDR3 runs to 13 residues. The ends were cut back, 0 bases at V and 4 bases at J, with 8 bases in the middle. The CDR3 DNA reads as TGTGCCAGCAGCTTGGATCATCATTACGAGCAGTACTTC. Amino acid sequence: CASSLDHHYEQYF.

As DNA, the CDR3 is TGTGCCAGCAGTTACTATCCCGGGGGACAGGGTCAGCCCCAGCATTTT. Its protein is CASSYYPGGQGQPQHF. This chain links TRBV6-6 with TRBJ1-5; 9 nucleotides agree with TRBD1. J lost 6 bases, V lost 1 base, and 7 bases had no gene match. The CDR3 has 16 residues. CDR1 is MNHNY, CDR2 SVGAGI, per germline (reference sequence).

This sequence joins TRBV18 and TRBJ1-1; TRBD1 might be the D (6 bases). V gave up 3 bases and J gave up 0 bases, with 14 bases separating them. The germline V gene encodes CDR1 KGHSH and CDR2 LQKENI. This CDR3 is 16 amino acids long. The CDR3 loop reads CASSPTRTEMNTEAFF. CDR3 sequence (DNA): TGTGCCAGCTCACCCACGAGGACAGAAATGAACACTGAAGCTTTCTTT.

The rearrangement joins TRBV19 to TRBJ1-6, with 9 bases matching TRBD1. The V segment lost 6 bases and the J segment 5 bases; nucleotides outside the gene matches: 5. This CDR3 contains 15 residues. Germline V gene data show CDR1 as LNHDA and CDR2 as SQIVND (reference sequence). CDR3 sequence reads: CASRIGQGNNSPLHF. CDR3 DNA sequence: TGTGCCAGTAGGATCGGACAGGGGAATAATTCACCCCTCCACTTT. Full variable domain (missing parts from reference TRBV19 and TRBJ1-6): DGGITQSPKYLFRKEGQNVTLSCEQNLNHDAMYWYRQDPGQGLRLIYYSQIVNDFQKGDIAEGYSVSREKKESFPLTVTSAQKNPTAFYLCASRIGQGNNSPLHFGNGTRLTVT.

This rearrangement joins TRBV28 to TRBJ1-5, with TRBD1 identical over 10 bases. The CDR3 loop spans 19 amino acids. The ends lost 2 bases at V and 6 bases at J; junction bases unmatched: 16. Germline V gene sequence: CDR1 MDHEN, CDR2 SYDVKM. CDR3 loop: CASSLLIFTGQGLVQPQHF. DNA of the CDR3: TGTGCCAGCAGTTTACTAATATTTACGGGACAGGGGCTGGTTCAGCCCCAGCATTTT.

The genes are TRBV5-1 and TRBJ1-3; possible D gene TRBD1, 5 bases. Per germline, CDR1 SGHRS and CDR2 YFSETQ. Trimming left V 1 base short and J 0 bases short, with 14 bases between. The CDR3 is 17 amino acids. The CDR3 nucleotides are TGCGCCAGCAGCTTGAGCGGGCCAGGGCCCTCTGGAAACACCATATATTTT. Translation: CASSLSGPGPSGNTIYF.

The chain is built from TRBV5-5 and TRBJ2-7, with no clear D. There are 13 residues in the CDR3. The germline V gene has CDR1 SGHKS and CDR2 YYEKEE (reference sequence). Trimming left V 2 bases short and J 1 base short, with 7 bases between. Written as DNA, the CDR3 is TGTGCCAGCAGCTTCGCGGATTCCTACGAGCAGTACTTC. It specifies CASSFADSYEQYF.

The chain uses TRBV2 and TRBJ2-7, with a tentative D call TRBD1 (6 bases). Trimming stripped 7 bases from V and 3 bases from J, with 16 bases between. The CDR3 consists of 14 residues. Germline loops: CDR1 SNHLY, CDR2 FYNNEI. The CDR3 DNA reads as TGTGCCAGCATGGTCCCCAGGGGCGACTACGAGCAGTACGTC. Translating it yields CASMVPRGDYEQYV.

The J gene is TRBJ1-1, the V gene TRBV5-1, with D possibly matching TRBD1 (6 bases). The CDR3 is 14 amino acids. The V end was cut by 4 bases, the J end by 3 bases, with 13 bases between. CDR1 SGHRS and CDR2 YFSETQ come from the germline V gene. CDR3 residues: CASSPLQGDTEAFF. CDR3 bases: TGCGCCAGCAGCCCACTACAGGGAGACACTGAAGCTTTCTTT.

The chain uses TRBV30 and TRBJ1-2, with D tentatively TRBD1 (6 bases). Germline V gene sequence: CDR1 GTSNPN, CDR2 SVGIG (reference sequence). The CDR3 runs to 13 residues. V shed 3 bases and J shed 7 bases, with 15 bases lying between them. CDR3 in DNA: TGTGCCTGGAGGGTAACAGGGCCCGGTGGCTACACCTTC. Its protein is CAWRVTGPGGYTF.